Below, 16 T cell receptor beta chains from the same sample are listed, as sequenced in a study of blood T cell repertoires in COVID-19. Assay: immunoSEQ multiplex PCR; the TCRdb copy retains only in-frame clones and omits some. The repertoire holds more than 95,000 clones, roughly 81% seen once, with 7.5% to 10% in the top ten. The sequencing input was peripheral blood. The source is a woman in her 70s with acute or convalescent COVID-19.

This clone was observed a few times. The gene calls are TRBV27 and TRBJ1-1; D possibly corresponds to TRBD1 (6 bases). The CDR3 length is 15 residues. Deletions cut 2 bases from V and 4 bases from J, with 14 bases between. Per the germline V gene, CDR1 is MNHEY and CDR2 is SMNVEV (reference sequence). The CDR3 nucleotides read TGTGCCAGCAGTTTAACAGGGTGGGGTAGCACTGAAGCTTTCTTT. It codes for CASSLTGWGSTEAFF.

The chain couples TRBV13 to TRBJ1-1, with D possibly being TRBD1 (5 bases). Trimming shortened V by 5 bases and J by 3 bases, and 19 bases separated the two germline ends. The CDR3 runs 16 residues. The germline CDR1 and CDR2 sequences are PRHDT and FYEKMQ (reference sequence). CDR3 protein: CASSPYQRVGDTEAFF. The CDR3 region has the DNA TGTGCCAGCAGCCCTTATCAGCGAGTAGGGGACACTGAAGCTTTCTTT.

The V call is TRBV5-1, the J call TRBJ1-2; 9 nucleotides match TRBD1. CDR3 length: 15 residues. The germline CDR1 and CDR2 sequences are SGHRS and YFSETQ. J gave up 6 bases and V 4 bases, and 10 bases lay outside the gene matches. CDR3 residues: CASSTSVQGANGYTF. The CDR3, as DNA: TGCGCCAGCAGCACTTCAGTACAGGGGGCAAATGGCTACACCTTC.

The chain links TRBV19 to TRBJ1-2, with 11 positions matching TRBD1. Trimming took 5 bases from V and 8 from J; bases not matched to a gene: 7. Germline CDR1 and CDR2: LNHDA and SQIVND (reference sequence). CDR3 length equals 14 residues. The CDR3 DNA reads as TGTGCCAGTAGTGCGAGGACAGGGGGCGAGGGCTACACCTTC. Translation: CASSARTGGEGYTF.

The chain links TRBV20-1 to TRBJ1-1; 9 bases map to TRBD1. Per germline, CDR1 DFQATT and CDR2 SNEGSKA (reference sequence). The V gene end was trimmed by 6 bases and the J gene end by 5 bases; junction bases not matched to a gene: 10. The CDR3 has 14 amino acids. The CDR3 coding sequence is TGCAGTGCCAGTCGCGGGACAGGGATGACTGAAGCTTTCTTT. Protein product: CSASRGTGMTEAFF.

The rearrangement links TRBV12-3 or TRBV12-4 to TRBJ1-2; D uncertain. Trimming stripped 9 bases from V and 5 bases from J, with 16 bases between. This CDR3 is 13 amino acids long. The CDR3 region is CASSPQAGYGYTF. The CDR3 DNA is TGTGCCAGTTCACCTCAAGCAGGTTATGGCTACACCTTC.

The V call is TRBV7-9, the J call TRBJ1-1, with TRBD1 identical over 8 bases. CDR3 size: 15 residues. The junction had 5 bases not matched to a gene; V was cut back by 5 bases and J by 0 bases. Germline CDR1 reads SEHNR; CDR2 reads FQNEAQ (reference sequence). The CDR3 nucleotides are TGTGCCAGCAGCCTGGCAGGGGGCCTGAACACTGAAGCTTTCTTT. It encodes CASSLAGGLNTEAFF.

Regarding this clone: Other DNA sequences in the same sample also yield this CDR3. The rearrangement uses TRBV6-6 and TRBJ2-5; D is possibly TRBD1 (6 bases). The CDR3 runs 19 residues. Germline CDR1 MNHNY, CDR2 SVGAGI (reference sequence). The ends were cut back, 5 bases at V and 0 bases at J, with 25 bases in the middle. The DNA of the CDR3 is TGTGCCAGCAGTCCGGGGACACCCTCCTCTCGAAAGTACCAAGAGACCCAGTACTTC. Translation: CASSPGTPSSRKYQETQYF.

The chain combines TRBV11-2 with TRBJ2-2; D is possibly TRBD2 (6 bases). This CDR3 is built from 14 residues. V was clipped by 2 bases and J by 5 bases, with 9 bases between them. Germline V CDR1 and CDR2: SGHAT, FQNNGV. CDR3 region: CASSLFGGTGELFF. The CDR3 region has the DNA TGTGCCAGCAGCTTATTTGGGGGGACCGGGGAGCTGTTTTTT.

Regarding this clone: A read error may account for a junction end that differs from germline. The chain carries TRBV5-5 and TRBJ1-2, with D possibly matching TRBD1 (6 bases). Germline V gene sequence: CDR1 SGHKS, CDR2 YYEKEE (reference sequence). The CDR3 covers 13 residues. The CDR3: CARSIGGGRGYTF. CDR3 nucleotide sequence: TGTGCCCGCAGTATTGGGGGGGGCCGGGGCTACACCTTC.

With regard to this clone: Other DNA sequences within the sample encode an identical CDR3. This chain uses TRBV7-2 with TRBJ2-7; TRBD2 agrees at 7 bases. The V gene end was trimmed by 3 bases and the J gene end by 2 bases; junction bases not matched to a gene: 4. This CDR3 is 14 amino acids long. Germline lookup yields CDR1 SGHTA and CDR2 FQGNSA. The CDR3 DNA sequence: TGTGCCAGCAGCTTGGGCGGGAGCCCCTACGAGCAGTACTTC. Residues: CASSLGGSPYEQYF. Full variable domain (missing parts from reference TRBV7-2 and TRBJ2-7): GAGVSQSPSNKVTEKGKDVELRCDPISGHTALYWYRQSLGQGLEFLIYFQGNSAPDKSGLPSDRFSAERTGGSVSTLTIQRTQQEDSAVYLCASSLGGSPYEQYFGPGTRLTVT.

The CDR3 DNA follows: TGTGCCAGTAGTCCGAAGTTAGGGACTACCGACAATGAGCAGTTCTTC. Translation gives CASSPKLGTTDNEQFF. The chain recombines TRBV19 with TRBJ2-1, with 7 bases aligning to TRBD2. J gave up 5 bases and V 5 bases, and 12 bases lay outside the gene matches. This CDR3 is 16 amino acids long. The germline V gene encodes CDR1 LNHDA and CDR2 SQIVND (reference sequence). The full variable domain, rest sourced from reference TRBV19 and TRBJ2-1, is DGGITQSPKYLFRKEGQNVTLSCEQNLNHDAMYWYRQDPGQGLRLIYYSQIVNDFQKGDIAEGYSVSREKKESFPLTVTSAQKNPTAFYLCASSPKLGTTDNEQFFGPGTRLTVL.

The V and J genes are TRBV28 and TRBJ2-7, with TRBD1 matching over 9 bases. This CDR3 spans 15 amino acids. V lost 2 bases and J lost 4; bases outside the gene matches: 6. The V gene's germline CDR1 is MDHEN and CDR2 SYDVKM. The CDR3: CASSLIVQGAYEQYF. Here the CDR3 DNA reads TGTGCCAGCAGTTTAATTGTACAGGGGGCGTACGAGCAGTACTTC.

The chain uses TRBV7-2 and TRBJ2-3; 9 nucleotides line up with TRBD2. Unmatched junction bases numbered 9, after V lost 3 bases and J lost 5 bases. The CDR3 consists of 16 residues. Germline CDR1 and CDR2: SGHTA and FQGNSA. CDR3 protein: CASSFEGRGGIDTQYF. CDR3 nucleotides: TGTGCCAGCAGCTTTGAGGGGCGGGGGGGCATAGATACGCAGTATTTT.

CDR3 sequence: CASSGGGTSTDTQYF. In nucleotides, the CDR3 is TGTGCCAGCAGTGGGGGGGGGACAAGCACAGATACGCAGTATTTT. V is TRBV5-4 and J is TRBJ2-3; a weak D match, TRBD2 (7 bases). V was shortened by 5 bases and J by 0 bases, with 13 bases between the two germline ends. This CDR3 has 15 amino acids. Germline loops: CDR1 SGHNT, CDR2 YYREEE (reference sequence).

The chain couples TRBV4-3 to TRBJ2-7; 10 bases are a match to TRBD2. This CDR3 has 15 residues. The V and J ends lost 0 bases and 3 bases, in that order; junction bases with no gene match: 2. Germline CDR1 and CDR2: LGHNA and YSLEER. CDR3 loop: CASSQDASGSYEQYF. Here the CDR3 DNA reads TGCGCCAGCAGCCAAGATGCTAGCGGGAGCTACGAGCAGTACTTC.